What follows are 27 T cell receptor beta chains derived from one specimen sequenced in a study of OX40 agonist ivuxolimab in advanced cancers. Sequencing was performed with immunoSEQ multiplex PCR; in TCRdb, only in-frame clones are kept and a portion is missing. The sample has about 80,000 clones, over 85% seen once. The starting material was CD4+ or CD8+ T cells sorted from blood, obtained in a trial of the OX40 agonist ivuxolimab. The receptors come from an adult with an advanced solid tumor such as melanoma, head and neck, liver or kidney cancer.

This clone was seen once. This chain uses TRBV11-3 with TRBJ2-2; TRBD2 is a possible D gene (6 bases). From germline, CDR1 is SGHNT and CDR2 YENEEA. V lost 4 bases to trimming and J lost 7 bases, with 13 bases between them. The CDR3 extends over 14 amino acids. CDR3 loop: CASSSRSSGGELFF. Written as DNA, the CDR3 is TGTGCCAGCAGCTCCCGAAGTAGCGGCGGGGAGCTGTTTTTT.

This chain uses TRBV19 with TRBJ1-5; 7 bases line up with TRBD1. The J segment lost 7 bases and the V segment lost 6 bases, leaving 12 bases of the junction unmatched. CDR1 is LNHDA, CDR2 SQIVND, per germline (reference sequence). The CDR3 sequence is 15 residues long. CDR3 sequence (DNA): TGTGCCAGTAGCAACGATAAGACAGGGTTGCAGCCCCAGCATTTT. This translates into CASSNDKTGLQPQHF.

This chain connects TRBV19 to TRBJ1-2, with 9 bases fitting TRBD1. CDR3 size: 15 residues. J was trimmed by 7 bases and V by 5 bases; bases with no gene match: 11. Germline CDR1 reads LNHDA; CDR2 reads SQIVND (reference sequence). The DNA for the CDR3 is TGTGCCAGTAGTCCGGGACAGGGCGTAGTAGGTGGCTACACCTTC. Protein sequence: CASSPGQGVVGGYTF.

The rearrangement links TRBV9 to TRBJ2-7; 9 positions agree with TRBD1. Looked up from germline, CDR1 is SGDLS and CDR2 is YYNGEE. The CDR3 is 15 residues long. The J segment lost 3 bases and the V segment lost 0 bases, leaving 4 bases of the junction unmatched. CDR3 protein: CASSVGDRVLYEQYF. The CDR3 DNA reads TGTGCCAGCAGCGTAGGGGACAGGGTCCTCTACGAGCAGTACTTC.

The V and J genes are TRBV6-5 and TRBJ2-5; D is unclear. The CDR3 length is 15 residues. V shed 1 base and J shed 4 bases, with 13 bases lying between them. Germline CDR1 and CDR2: MNHEY and SVGAGI. The CDR3 protein is CASSYYGRVPETQYF. The CDR3 bases are TGTGCCAGCAGTTACTACGGACGAGTCCCAGAGACCCAGTACTTC.

The CDR3 nucleotides read TGTGCCAGCAGTCTTCGGGCCACAGATACGCAGTATTTT. Amino acid sequence: CASSLRATDTQYF. The chain has TRBV27 and TRBJ2-3; no clear D. Germline CDR1 MNHEY, CDR2 SMNVEV (reference sequence). V dropped 5 bases and J dropped 2 bases, with 8 bases sitting between them. This CDR3 comprises 13 residues.

V is TRBV27 and J is TRBJ1-1; D ambiguous. Germline CDR1 reads MNHEY; CDR2 reads SMNVEV (reference sequence). Trimming stripped 0 bases from V and 5 bases from J, with 7 bases between. CDR3 length: 13 amino acids. The chain's CDR3 is CASSLSGRTEAFF. In DNA, the CDR3 is TGTGCCAGCAGTTTATCGGGGAGGACTGAAGCTTTCTTT.

This chain connects TRBV7-2 to TRBJ2-3, with 10 nucleotides matching TRBD1. J was trimmed by 6 bases and V by 5 bases; bases with no gene match: 5. This CDR3 comprises 14 residues. Germline CDR1 is SGHTA and CDR2 is FQGNSA. DNA for the CDR3: TGTGCCAGCAGCCGGGGACAGGGGTCCGATACGCAGTATTTT. Translation gives CASSRGQGSDTQYF. Looking up the rest from reference TRBV7-2 and TRBJ2-3 gives the full variable domain: GAGVSQSPSNKVTEKGKDVELRCDPISGHTALYWYRQSLGQGLEFLIYFQGNSAPDKSGLPSDRFSAERTGGSVSTLTIQRTQQEDSAVYLCASSRGQGSDTQYFGPGTRLTVL.

This rearrangement joins TRBV21-1 to TRBJ2-1; the D call of TRBD2 is as the table states it, not checked on the DNA. TRBV21-1 corresponds to a pseudogene. The CDR3 totals 15 residues. The CDR3 DNA follows: TGTGCCAGCAGCGGAACTAGCGGCTCCTACAATGAGCAGTTCTTC. Translation gives CASSGTSGSYNEQFF.

This clone has a single count. The sample has other DNA sequences that encode this CDR3 too. The chain combines TRBV2 with TRBJ1-1, with D unclear. Looked up from germline, CDR1 is SNHLY and CDR2 is FYNNEI. The V end lost 6 bases, the J end lost 2 bases, and 16 bases lay between the germline ends. This CDR3 is built from 15 residues. The CDR3 DNA follows: TGTGCCAGCAGGGTCACGCCGGGAGATAACACTGAAGCTTTCTTT. Translated: CASRVTPGDNTEAFF.

This CDR3 reads CASSTLVMSQHF. CDR3 DNA sequence: TGTGCCAGCAGTACCCTAGTCATGTCCCAGCATTTT. V is TRBV27 and J is TRBJ1-5; no reliable D call. Germline CDR1 and CDR2: MNHEY and SMNVEV (reference sequence). The CDR3 totals 12 residues. V dropped 5 bases and J dropped 11 bases, with 13 bases sitting between them.

This clone has only a few counts. The J gene is TRBJ2-7, the V gene TRBV9; 10 bases align to TRBD2. Germline V CDR1 and CDR2: SGDLS, YYNGEE. This CDR3 has 15 residues. V trimming: 4 bases; J trimming: 6 bases; junction bases outside the gene matches: 10. This chain's CDR3 is CASSLEAGGPLEQYF. The CDR3 bases are TGTGCCAGCAGCCTCGAAGCGGGAGGGCCGCTCGAGCAGTACTTC.

The chain employs TRBV7-3 and TRBJ1-1; D is possibly TRBD1 (5 bases). Germline values: CDR1 SGHTA, CDR2 FQGTGA. The V and J ends lost 5 bases and 1 base respectively, with 14 bases between them. This CDR3 is built from 15 residues. In nucleotides, the CDR3 is TGTGCCAGCAGCCCGCAGGGTTTGAGGAACACTGAAGCTTTCTTT. Translated, it gives CASSPQGLRNTEAFF.

The chain recombines TRBV7-3 with TRBJ2-3; a weak D match, TRBD1 (6 bases). V gave up 5 bases and J gave up 4 bases, with 7 bases separating them. The CDR3 runs to 12 residues. Looked up from germline, CDR1 is SGHTA and CDR2 is FQGTGA. This chain's CDR3 is CASSQGSDTQYF. CDR3 DNA: TGTGCCAGCAGCCAGGGGTCAGATACGCAGTATTTT.

The rearrangement uses TRBV7-9 and TRBJ2-7; TRBD1 or TRBD2 may be the D gene (6 bases each). Germline lookup yields CDR1 SEHNR and CDR2 FQNEAQ (reference sequence). The CDR3 extends over 14 amino acids. V dropped 5 bases and J dropped 3 bases, with 14 bases sitting between them. The CDR3 here is CASSGRGTLYEQYF. The DNA of the CDR3 is TGTGCCAGCAGCGGTCGCGGGACACTCTACGAGCAGTACTTC.

The chain joins TRBV4-1 to TRBJ2-5; perhaps D is TRBD1 or TRBD2 (5 bases each). Germline lookup yields CDR1 MGHRA and CDR2 YSYEKL. The CDR3 is 15 amino acids. V gave up 4 bases and J gave up 1 base, with 13 bases separating them. CDR3 DNA: TGCGCCAGCAGCCGCCGGGGACCGCCCCAAGAGACCCAGTACTTC. Translated: CASSRRGPPQETQYF.

The chain links TRBV11-2 to TRBJ2-7, with TRBD2 as a possible D gene (5 bases). The CDR3 sequence is 14 residues long. The ends were cut back, 4 bases at V and 3 bases at J, with 13 bases in the middle. Germline V gene data show CDR1 as SGHAT and CDR2 as FQNNGV. Here the CDR3 DNA reads TGTGCCAGCAGCTCCCTGACTAATGACTACGAGCAGTACTTC. Translating gives CASSSLTNDYEQYF.

The J gene is TRBJ1-5, the V gene TRBV29-1; 7 positions agree with TRBD1. V shed 5 bases and J 5 bases; nucleotides not matched to a gene: 6. Germline V gives CDR1 SQVTM, CDR2 ANQGSEA. This CDR3 comprises 13 residues. The CDR3 spells CSVSGTAHQPQHF. In nucleotides, the CDR3 is TGCAGCGTTTCCGGGACAGCTCATCAGCCCCAGCATTTT.

This clone came up a few times. This chain uses TRBV5-1 with TRBJ1-2; the D gene is possibly TRBD1 (5 bases). The length of the CDR3 is 13 residues. Trimming shortened V by 0 bases and J by 4 bases, and 7 bases separated the two germline ends. Germline assignment: CDR1 SGHRS and CDR2 YFSETQ. Here the CDR3 DNA reads TGCGCCAGCAGCTTGGGGGGGTCCTATGGCTACACCTTC. This sequence encodes CASSLGGSYGYTF.

This clone was picked up a small number of times. V is TRBV7-2 and J is TRBJ2-7, with a tentative D call TRBD2 (6 bases). Looked up from germline, CDR1 is SGHTA and CDR2 is FQGNSA. The length of the CDR3 is 13 residues. V lost 0 bases, J lost 3 bases, and 6 bases lay in between. This chain's CDR3 is CASSLAGGYEQYF. The CDR3 DNA sequence: TGTGCCAGCAGCTTAGCCGGGGGCTACGAGCAGTACTTC.

This rearrangement joins TRBV20-1 to TRBJ2-5, with a tentative D call TRBD2 (5 bases). Trimming removed 3 bases from V and 5 bases from J, with 7 bases in between. Germline assignment: CDR1 DFQATT and CDR2 SNEGSKA (reference sequence). The CDR3 length is 11 residues. CDR3 DNA: TGCAGTGCTAGCGGGGAGGAGACCCAGTACTTC. Encoded protein: CSASGEETQYF.

V gene TRBV18 combines with J gene TRBJ2-7, with TRBD2 matching 11 bases. Losses at the gene ends were 3 bases for V and 6 bases for J; bases not matched to a gene: 1. The CDR3 is 13 residues long. Germline CDR1 is KGHSH and CDR2 is LQKENI. The CDR3 loop is CASSPGLAGEQYF. The CDR3 nucleotides read TGTGCCAGCTCACCCGGACTAGCGGGCGAGCAGTACTTC.

CDR3 in DNA: TGCAGTGCTAGGGATGAGCAGTTCTTC. Translating it yields CSARDEQFF. The chain carries TRBV20-1 and TRBJ2-1, with unresolved D. V was shortened by 3 bases and J by 8 bases, with 2 bases between the two germline ends. Germline values: CDR1 DFQATT, CDR2 SNEGSKA (reference sequence). This CDR3 spans 9 amino acids.

V is TRBV7-2 and J is TRBJ2-3; either TRBD1 or TRBD2 may fit D (7 bases each). There are 15 residues in the CDR3. Trimming took off 3 bases at V and 8 bases at J, with 18 bases between the two ends. From germline, CDR1 is SGHTA and CDR2 FQGNSA. The DNA of the CDR3 is TGTGCCAGCAGCTTGGCCAGGGGGGGGATCGGTACGCAGTATTTT. As protein: CASSLARGGIGTQYF.

This clone was found once. The rearrangement links TRBV6-1 to TRBJ2-7; D is undetermined. This CDR3 is built from 12 residues. CDR1 is MNHNS and CDR2 is SASEGT in the germline V gene. V lost 5 bases to trimming and J lost 4 bases, with 9 bases between them. For the CDR3, the DNA is TGTGCCAGCAGTCCCCGCAGGTACGAGCAGTACTTC. Encoded protein: CASSPRRYEQYF.

V gene TRBV9 combines with J gene TRBJ2-1, with 12 nucleotides matching TRBD2. Germline lookup yields CDR1 SGDLS and CDR2 YYNGEE. The CDR3 consists of 19 residues. V dropped 0 bases and J dropped 5; count of bases not matched to a gene: 12. The CDR3 loop reads CASSVGRGRLAGVDNEQFF. The DNA for the CDR3 is TGTGCCAGCAGCGTAGGGAGGGGAAGACTAGCGGGAGTTGACAATGAGCAGTTCTTC. The variable domain in full, with the rest retrieved from reference TRBV9 and TRBJ2-1, is DSGVTQTPKHLITATGQRVTLRCSPRSGDLSVYWYQQSLDQGLQFLIQYYNGEERAKGNILERFSAQQFPDLHSELNLSSLELGDSALYFCASSVGRGRLAGVDNEQFFGPGTRLTVL.

The gene calls are TRBV2 and TRBJ1-5; TRBD1 might be the D (5 bases). Germline assignment: CDR1 SNHLY and CDR2 FYNNEI. This CDR3 is 14 amino acids long. Trimming stripped 6 bases from V and 7 bases from J, with 16 bases between. The CDR3 DNA is TGTGCCAGCAGAGAGCAGGGCGGGTGGCAGCCCCAGCATTTT. Its translation: CASREQGGWQPQHF.